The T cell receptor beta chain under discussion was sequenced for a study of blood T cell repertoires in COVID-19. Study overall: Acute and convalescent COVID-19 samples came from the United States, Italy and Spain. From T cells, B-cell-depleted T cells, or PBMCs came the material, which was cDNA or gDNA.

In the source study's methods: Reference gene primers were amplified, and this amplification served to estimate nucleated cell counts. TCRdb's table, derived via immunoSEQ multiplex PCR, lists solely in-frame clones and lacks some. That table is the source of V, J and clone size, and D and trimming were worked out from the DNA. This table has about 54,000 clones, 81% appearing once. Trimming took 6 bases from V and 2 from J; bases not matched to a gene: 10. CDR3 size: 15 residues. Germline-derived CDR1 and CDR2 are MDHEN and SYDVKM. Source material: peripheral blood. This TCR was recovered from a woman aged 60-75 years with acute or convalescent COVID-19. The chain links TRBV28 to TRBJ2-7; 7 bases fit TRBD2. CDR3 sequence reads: CASSSPRGDPYEQYF. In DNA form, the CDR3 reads TGTGCCAGCAGCTCCCCCCGGGGGGACCCCTACGAGCAGTACTTC.